These 10 T cell receptor beta chains came from one sample sequenced in a study of blood T cells in healthy people across ages. A second roughly 6 to 11 cycle PCR used barcoded and J-beta primers. A single record per CDR3 protein comes from TCRdb applying MiXCR to the 5' RACE reads. The repertoire consists of some 560,000 distinct CDR3 sequences, with roughly a quarter occurring once and the leading ten covering approximately 3.3%. In addition, the sample was reused for a study of T cells of mothers and their children.

Sequencing was carried out using blood. The receptors were gathered from a boy between 2 and 10 years old in good health.

This clonotype was counted a few times. V is TRBV30 and J is TRBJ2-3; D not certain. There are 15 residues in the CDR3. V lost 0 bases, J lost 1 base, and 11 bases lay in between. The germline gives CDR1 GTSNPN, CDR2 SVGIG (reference sequence). CDR3 sequence reads: CAWSVPVWGTDTQYF. The DNA of the CDR3 is TGTGCCTGGAGTGTACCCGTGTGGGGCACAGATACGCAGTATTTT.

This clonotype was observed a few times. J is TRBJ2-5 and V is TRBV11-2; TRBD2 is a possible D gene (6 bases). This CDR3 is built from 13 residues. The ends were cut back, 6 bases at V and 7 bases at J, with 15 bases in the middle. Germline V gene sequence: CDR1 SGHAT, CDR2 FQNNGV. The CDR3 nucleotides are TGTGCCAGCAGGACGGGGGTAGCAGGGACCCAGTACTTC. Translated, it gives CASRTGVAGTQYF.

Here the CDR3 reads CASSRGLAGGHETQYF. The CDR3, as DNA: TGTGCCAGCAGCAGGGGACTAGCGGGAGGTCATGAGACCCAGTACTTC. The chain joins TRBV7-8 to TRBJ2-5, with TRBD2 matching over 15 bases. The V segment lost 5 bases and the J segment 5 bases; nucleotides outside the gene matches: 6. Per germline, CDR1 SGHVS and CDR2 FQNEAQ. The CDR3 runs 16 residues. Looking up the rest from reference TRBV7-8 and TRBJ2-5 gives the full variable domain: GAGVSQSPRYKVAKRGQDVALRCDPISGHVSLFWYQQALGQGPEFLTYFQNEAQLDKSGLPSDRFFAERPEGSVSTLKIQRTQQEDSAVYLCASSRGLAGGHETQYFGPGTRLLVL.

This clonotype was seen only a few times. The V and J genes are TRBV12-3 or TRBV12-4 and TRBJ1-5, with a tentative D call TRBD1 (5 bases). V gave up 6 bases and J gave up 7 bases, with 16 bases separating them. The length of the CDR3 is 14 residues. As DNA, the CDR3 is TGTGCCAGCAGCGAGATCTTGGGGCCGCAGCCCCAGCATTTT. Translated, it gives CASSEILGPQPQHF.

The chain uses TRBV2 and TRBJ2-2; a weak D match, TRBD2 (6 bases). Germline V gene sequence: CDR1 SNHLY, CDR2 FYNNEI. The V and J ends lost 6 bases and 4 bases respectively, with 15 bases between them. This CDR3 is built from 15 residues. CDR3 in amino acids: CASRADTGGTGELFF. CDR3 in DNA: TGTGCCAGCAGGGCCGATACCGGGGGCACCGGGGAGCTGTTTTTT.

V and J are TRBV6-2 or TRBV6-3 and TRBJ2-3, with a weak D call TRBD1 (7 bases). The CDR3 covers 16 residues. Per the germline V gene, CDR1 is MNHEY and CDR2 is SVGEGT. V lost 8 bases to trimming and J lost 3 bases, with 21 bases between them. The DNA of the CDR3 is TGTGCCAGCGGCCCCAGGGGGGAGCCGGTGACAGATACGCAGTATTTT. It specifies CASGPRGEPVTDTQYF.

This clonotype was counted many times. The V call is TRBV20-1, the J call TRBJ2-5; TRBD2 agrees at 11 bases. The trim removed 1 base at V and 4 bases at J, leaving 5 bases unmatched. There are 15 residues in the CDR3. Germline V CDR1 and CDR2: DFQATT, SNEGSKA (reference sequence). DNA for the CDR3: TGCAGTGCTAGAGTGACTAGCGGGGATCTAGAGACCCAGTACTTC. Protein sequence: CSARVTSGDLETQYF.

The chain is built from TRBV20-1 and TRBJ2-6; D is ambiguous. Germline V CDR1 and CDR2: DFQATT, SNEGSKA (reference sequence). V lost 3 bases, J lost 4 bases, and 10 bases lay in between. This CDR3 comprises 14 residues. CDR3 in amino acids: CSASGGSGANVLTF. The DNA of the CDR3 is TGCAGTGCTAGCGGTGGATCAGGGGCCAACGTCCTGACTTTC.

This chain joins TRBV7-9 and TRBJ1-5; no firm D call. From germline, CDR1 is SEHNR and CDR2 FQNEAQ (reference sequence). The CDR3 is 14 amino acids. V gave up 6 bases and J gave up 2 bases, with 11 bases separating them. CDR3 protein: CASSEDGRNQPQHF. The CDR3 nucleotides read TGTGCCAGCAGTGAGGACGGACGCAATCAGCCCCAGCATTTT. The full variable domain, rest sourced from reference TRBV7-9 and TRBJ1-5, is DTGVSQNPRHKITKRGQNVTFRCDPISEHNRLYWYRQTLGQGPEFLTYFQNEAQLEKSRLLSDRFSAERPKGSFSTLEIQRTEQGDSAMYLCASSEDGRNQPQHFGDGTRLSIL.

CDR3 in DNA: TGCAGTGCTAGAGCGGCGTTTGTCGAGCAGTACTTC. Amino acid sequence: CSARAAFVEQYF. The chain couples TRBV20-1 to TRBJ2-7; unclear D gene. The CDR3 covers 12 residues. Trimming shortened V by 1 base and J by 6 bases, and 10 bases separated the two germline ends. From germline, CDR1 is DFQATT and CDR2 SNEGSKA (reference sequence).